These T cell receptor beta chains were read from a single sample in a study of shared clonotypes between healthy human individuals. Sequenced by immunoSEQ multiplex PCR; TCRdb stores in-frame clones only, minus some. In the table there are millions of clones, roughly 94% of which are singletons. Sequencing was performed on naive CD4+ T cells sorted from blood. These receptors were obtained from a man between 18 and 29 years old in good health. Both conserved end residues are part of each CDR3. The D gene is left open where the match is weak. Expanded clones get a size class; other rows say once, few or many, or leave the size out.

11,.,TRBJ2-1,TRBV2,.,CASRLKNEQFF,TGTGCCAGCAGGCTAAAGAATGAGCAGTTCTTC
15,.,TRBJ2-1,TRBV19,TRBD1,CASSIDRRQGNEQFF,TGTGCCAGTAGTATAGATCGCCGACAGGGGAATGAGCAGTTCTTC
14,.,TRBJ2-1,TRBV7-7,.,CASSLDGYSNEQFF,TGTGCTAGCAGCTTAGATGGATATTCCAATGAGCAGTTCTTC
15,.,TRBJ2-3,TRBV2,TRBD1,CASKVDRGFTDTQYF,TGTGCCAGCAAGGTGGACAGGGGATTTACAGATACGCAGTATTTT
12,.,TRBJ1-2,TRBV7-9,.,CASSKENLDYTF,TGTGCCAGCAGTAAGGAAAATTTAGACTACACCTTC
16,.,TRBJ1-5,TRBV30,.,CAWSVRRGGGNQPQHF,TGTGCCTGGAGTGTACGGCGAGGGGGAGGCAATCAGCCCCAGCATTTT
13,once,TRBJ2-5,TRBV7-3,.,CASSFNGLETQYF,TGTGCCAGCAGCTTTAACGGGTTAGAGACCCAGTACTTC
13,.,TRBJ2-6,TRBV2,.,CASRERGANVLTF,TGTGCCAGCAGAGAGCGCGGGGCCAACGTCCTGACTTTC
15,.,TRBJ2-1,TRBV6-6,TRBD2,CASSWGGDSYNEQFF,TGTGCCAGCAGTTGGGGGGGGGACTCCTACAATGAGCAGTTCTTC
14,.,TRBJ1-2,TRBV28,.,CASSHGREIYGYTF,TGTGCCAGCAGCCACGGAAGGGAAATATATGGCTACACCTTC
17,.,TRBJ1-3,TRBV9,.,CASSVGWTSSSGNTIYF,TGTGCCAGCAGCGTTGGGTGGACGAGTTCCTCTGGAAACACCATATATTTT
14,.,TRBJ2-5,TRBV6-1,.,CASRRAVAPETQYF,TGTGCCAGCCGAAGGGCAGTGGCCCCAGAGACCCAGTACTTC
15,once,TRBJ2-7,TRBV7-2,.,CASSLGGTGFGEQYF,TGTGCCAGCAGCTTAGGGGGGACGGGTTTCGGCGAGCAGTACTTC
13,.,TRBJ2-5,TRBV5-1,.,CASGPGFQETQYF,TGCGCCAGCGGGCCGGGGTTTCAAGAGACCCAGTACTTC
13,.,TRBJ1-2,TRBV5-1,TRBD1,CASSWDRNYGYTF,TGCGCCAGCAGCTGGGACAGAAACTATGGCTACACCTTC
12,.,TRBJ2-1,TRBV7-9,.,CASTLGGSQAFF,TGTGCCAGCACGCTCGGAGGGAGTCAGGCGTTCTTC
17,.,TRBJ2-5,TRBV5-1,TRBD1,CASSKRQGANYQETQYF,TGCGCCAGCAGCAAGAGACAGGGGGCGAATTACCAAGAGACCCAGTACTTC
15,.,TRBJ2-1,TRBV5-8,.,CASSLALGRSNEQFF,TGTGCCAGCAGCTTGGCCTTAGGGCGGAGCAATGAGCAGTTCTTC
15,.,TRBJ2-5,TRBV5-1,.,CASSLWAGDSETQYF,TGCGCCAGCAGCTTGTGGGCCGGTGATAGTGAGACCCAGTACTTC
13,once,TRBJ1-1,TRBV19,.,CASLNLGNTEAFF,TGTGCCAGCCTCAATCTGGGGAACACTGAAGCTTTCTTT
14,.,TRBJ1-5,TRBV5-1,.,CASSPGWGDQPQHF,TGCGCCAGCAGCCCCGGGTGGGGGGATCAGCCCCAGCATTTT
15,.,TRBJ1-2,TRBV2,TRBD1,CASSEVPGGMDGYTF,TGTGCCAGCAGTGAAGTTCCAGGGGGCATGGATGGCTACACCTTC
10,.,TRBJ2-7,TRBV30,.,CWGAPYEQYF,TGTTGGGGGGCGCCCTACGAGCAGTACTTC
17,once,TRBJ2-1,TRBV4-1,TRBD2,CASSQELLSGEYNEQFF,TGCGCCAGCAGCCAAGAACTTCTTAGCGGGGAGTACAATGAGCAGTTCTTC
15,.,TRBJ1-1,TRBV5-4,.,CASSFPRTASTEAFF,TGTGCCAGCAGCTTCCCTCGGACAGCGAGTACTGAAGCTTTCTTT
15,.,TRBJ2-7,TRBV6-1,.,CASRLNQGPSYEQYF,TGTGCCAGCAGACTAAACCAGGGGCCCTCCTACGAGCAGTACTTC
17,.,TRBJ2-7,TRBV6-1,TRBD2,CASSEALLAGAFPEQYF,TGTGCCAGCAGTGAAGCGCTTCTAGCGGGAGCGTTTCCCGAGCAGTACTTC
15,.,TRBJ1-5,TRBV7-2,TRBD1,CASSAGQGSNQPQHF,TGTGCCAGCAGCGCCGGACAGGGCAGCAATCAGCCCCAGCATTTT
15,.,TRBJ2-1,TRBV5-1,TRBD1,CASSRGQGSYHEQFF,TGCGCCAGCAGCCGTGGACAGGGATCGTACCATGAGCAGTTCTTC